The 3 T cell receptor beta chains listed next were all sequenced from one sample in a study of PD-1 blockade in classical Hodgkin lymphoma. Profiled with immunoSEQ multiplex PCR; TCRdb holds only in-frame clones, not every one. Here the sample spans tens of thousands of clones, 75% to 95% being singletons. Each patient's relapse followed autologous stem cell transplantation, and brentuximab vedotin exposure varied. Using magnetic negative selection, the CD4+ T cells were separated out of thawed PBMCs. The sample consisted of CD4+ T cells from blood, taken at baseline. Receptor source: a human donor with classical Hodgkin lymphoma.

The chain recombines TRBV30 with TRBJ2-6; no reliable D call. This CDR3 is 15 amino acids long. Germline assignment: CDR1 GTSNPN and CDR2 SVGIG (reference sequence). V lost 3 bases, J lost 1 base, and 10 bases lay in between. The CDR3 nucleotides are TGTGCCTGGAGAGGGCGGCTTTCTGGGGCCAACGTCCTGACTTTC. Its translation: CAWRGRLSGANVLTF.

Only a few counts were recorded for this clone. Here the CDR3 reads CASSTRGLNTEAFF. The CDR3 nucleotides are TGCGCCAGCAGCACCCGCGGGCTGAACACTGAAGCTTTCTTT. The chain couples TRBV5-1 to TRBJ1-1; D is undetermined. There are 14 residues in the CDR3. Germline CDR1 is SGHRS and CDR2 is YFSETQ. Trimming shortened V by 4 bases and J by 0 bases, and 10 bases separated the two germline ends.

The V gene is TRBV10-2, the J gene TRBJ1-1, with 9 bases aligning to TRBD1. CDR3 length equals 13 residues. The V gene's germline CDR1 is WSHSY and CDR2 SAAADI. Trimming cost V 2 bases and J 9 bases; bases outside gene matches: 4. CDR3 sequence (DNA): TGCGCCAGCAGTGAGCTGGGACAGGGACAAGCTTTCTTT. Translated: CASSELGQGQAFF.